Following are 26 T cell receptor beta chains from one sample sequenced in a study of shared clonotypes between healthy human individuals. TCRdb's table, derived via immunoSEQ multiplex PCR, lists solely in-frame clones and lacks some. The sample records around 120,000 clones, 67% being singletons. The sequenced sample was memory CD8+ T cells sorted from blood. Sample subset: CD45RO+ cells pooled with CCR7-negative TemRA cells. The receptors shown here come from a woman between 25 and 40 years old in good health.

CDR3 loop: CASSPQELLSSYEQYF. The CDR3 bases are TGCGCCAGCAGCCCCCAAGAACTCCTTAGCTCCTACGAGCAGTACTTC. This rearrangement joins TRBV4-1 to TRBJ2-7, with D uncertain. The CDR3 is made up of 16 amino acids. The germline V gene encodes CDR1 MGHRA and CDR2 YSYEKL. Trimming pared 4 bases from V and 0 bases from J, leaving 16 bases between.

This clone has ten or more counts. This chain connects TRBV27 to TRBJ1-5, with D possibly TRBD1 on 6 matching bases. The CDR3 consists of 19 residues. V lost 1 base, J lost 0 bases, and 19 bases lay in between. Germline V gene sequence: CDR1 MNHEY, CDR2 SMNVEV (reference sequence). The CDR3 DNA reads as TGTGCCAGCAGTTTATGGAAGACAGGTCTGGGGAATAGCAATCAGCCCCAGCATTTT. This translates into CASSLWKTGLGNSNQPQHF.

This clone was seen more than once but under ten times. The V and J genes are TRBV30 and TRBJ1-3; D remains ambiguous. V was cut by 2 bases and J by 0 bases, with 14 bases left in between. The CDR3 runs to 16 residues. CDR1 GTSNPN and CDR2 SVGIG come from the germline V gene (reference sequence). In nucleotides, the CDR3 is TGTGCCTGGAGTCCACTGGGCCAATTCTCTGGAAACACCATATATTTT. Its protein product is CAWSPLGQFSGNTIYF.

This clone was observed a handful of times. This CDR3 is CASTDWYSSYNEQFF. For the CDR3, the DNA is TGTGCCAGCACCGACTGGTACAGCTCCTACAATGAGCAGTTCTTC. The chain recombines TRBV28 with TRBJ2-1; no definite D call. The CDR3 loop spans 15 amino acids. In germline, CDR1 is MDHEN, CDR2 SYDVKM. The V end lost 7 bases, the J end lost 0 bases, and 13 bases lay between the germline ends.

This clone was recorded once. The chain carries TRBV27 and TRBJ2-5; D may be TRBD2 (5 bases). Germline V gene sequence: CDR1 MNHEY, CDR2 SMNVEV (reference sequence). This CDR3 has 14 amino acids. The V and J ends lost 3 bases and 3 bases respectively, with 11 bases between them. The CDR3 sequence is CASSFYPGKETQYF. The CDR3 region has the DNA TGTGCCAGCAGTTTTTATCCGGGAAAAGAGACCCAGTACTTC.

The DNA of the CDR3 is TGTGCCAGCAGTGATCACGGGACTGCAGGAAACACCATATATTTT. This translates into CASSDHGTAGNTIYF. The chain uses TRBV25-1 and TRBJ1-3, with a possible D match to TRBD1 (5 bases). CDR1 and CDR2 from the germline V gene are MGHDK and SYGVNS. Trimming shortened V by 3 bases and J by 4 bases, and 13 bases separated the two germline ends. The CDR3 consists of 15 residues.

The chain carries TRBV5-6 and TRBJ2-1; no firm D call. This CDR3 comprises 10 residues. Germline CDR1 is SGHDT and CDR2 is YYEEEE. V was trimmed by 2 bases and J by 15 bases, leaving 9 bases between them. The CDR3 spells CASSFPWGFF. The CDR3 coding sequence is TGTGCCAGCAGCTTTCCGTGGGGGTTCTTC.

This chain links TRBV27 with TRBJ1-2; 8 bases are shared with TRBD1. This CDR3 spans 14 amino acids. Germline assignment: CDR1 MNHEY and CDR2 SMNVEV (reference sequence). The junction had 9 bases not matched to a gene; V was cut back by 5 bases and J by 7 bases. CDR3 nucleotides: TGTGCCAGCAGTGATCGGCCAGGGGGCTCTGGCTACACCTTC. This sequence encodes CASSDRPGGSGYTF.

The rearrangement uses TRBV28 and TRBJ2-7; tentatively, D is TRBD1 or TRBD2 (6 bases each). Germline lookup yields CDR1 MDHEN and CDR2 SYDVKM. The CDR3 has 15 amino acids. V was trimmed by 3 bases and J by 6 bases, leaving 18 bases between them. CDR3 amino acids: CASSFWRGSFGEQYF. For the CDR3, the DNA is TGTGCCAGCAGTTTTTGGAGGGGGTCTTTTGGCGAGCAGTACTTC.

This clone was counted many times. J is TRBJ2-7 and V is TRBV19; maybe TRBD2 (6 bases). CDR1 is LNHDA and CDR2 is SQIVND in the germline V gene (reference sequence). Trimming pared 7 bases from V and 0 bases from J, leaving 19 bases between. The CDR3 runs 16 residues. Here the CDR3 reads CASTKGGALDSYEQYF. The CDR3 DNA is TGTGCCAGTACTAAGGGCGGGGCGTTAGACTCCTACGAGCAGTACTTC.

For the CDR3, the DNA is TGTGCCAGCAGTTCCCAACAGGGGGCGCGGAATGAGCAGTTCTTC. It translates to CASSSQQGARNEQFF. The chain uses TRBV6-5 and TRBJ2-1, with TRBD1 matching 9 bases. After removal of 4 bases from V and 7 bases from J, the junction contained 8 bases not matched to a gene. This CDR3 has 15 amino acids. Germline V gene data show CDR1 as MNHEY and CDR2 as SVGAGI.

The chain uses TRBV28 and TRBJ2-5; D ambiguous. The DNA matches TRBJ2-7 better at its end, which makes the J call doubtful. The CDR3 has 13 residues. Germline CDR1 and CDR2: MDHEN and SYDVKM. CDR3 loop: CASSLRSSYEQYF. The CDR3 nucleotides are TGTGCCAGCAGTTTGAGGAGCTCCTACGAGCAGTACTTC.

The rearrangement links TRBV27 to TRBJ2-7; D is unclear. The V end was cut by 0 bases, the J end by 5 bases, with 8 bases between. The CDR3 loop spans 13 amino acids. Germline V gene lookup returns CDR1 MNHEY and CDR2 SMNVEV (reference sequence). DNA of the CDR3: TGTGCCAGCAGTTTATCCTACGTGGACGAGCAGTACTTC. Translation gives CASSLSYVDEQYF.

The CDR3 DNA reads as TGTGCCAGCAGTTTCCCCCAAGACAGGGGAGGCCAGCCCCAGCATTTT. Translated: CASSFPQDRGGQPQHF. The V gene is TRBV28, the J gene TRBJ1-5; 8 nucleotides match TRBD1. In germline, CDR1 is MDHEN, CDR2 SYDVKM. The V and J ends lost 3 bases and 7 bases, in that order; junction bases with no gene match: 11. The CDR3 loop spans 16 amino acids.

The chain has TRBV5-4 and TRBJ2-7; possible D gene TRBD1, 5 bases. Germline V lookup: CDR1 SGHNT, CDR2 YYREEE (reference sequence). With 1 base removed from V and 3 bases from J, the gap between germline ends came to 11 bases. The CDR3 is made up of 14 amino acids. CDR3 DNA: TGTGCCAGCAGCTTGTCCGGACAAGACTACGAGCAGTACTTC. This codes for CASSLSGQDYEQYF.

This clone appeared a few times. The V gene is TRBV5-6, the J gene TRBJ1-3; D may be TRBD1 (5 bases). Trimming removed 3 bases from V and 3 bases from J, with 10 bases in between. Per the germline V gene, CDR1 is SGHDT and CDR2 is YYEEEE. This CDR3 contains 14 residues. CDR3 protein: CASSSGRVGNTIYF. In nucleotides, the CDR3 is TGTGCCAGCAGCTCGGGACGGGTTGGAAACACCATATATTTT.

This sequence joins TRBV4-2 and TRBJ2-7; D not certain. CDR1 and CDR2 from the germline V gene are LGHNA and YNFKEQ. The V end was cut by 0 bases, the J end by 0 bases, with 9 bases between. This CDR3 region has 15 residues. This CDR3 reads CASSQEGASSYEQYF. CDR3 coding DNA: TGTGCCAGCAGCCAAGAGGGCGCTAGCTCCTACGAGCAGTACTTC.

V is TRBV6-5 and J is TRBJ1-5; 9 nucleotides align to TRBD1. V was clipped by 4 bases and J by 9 bases; unmatched bases: 4. The CDR3 contains 13 residues. The V gene's germline CDR1 is MNHEY and CDR2 SVGAGI. In DNA, the CDR3 is TGTGCCAGCAGTTGGGGGACAGGGCGGCCCCAGCATTTT. Translation: CASSWGTGRPQHF.

In its sample, this clone was seen once. V and J are TRBV27 and TRBJ2-7; 8 positions agree with TRBD1. The CDR3 has 14 residues. Germline trimming cut 5 bases from V and 2 bases from J; bases unmatched to any gene: 5. CDR1 is MNHEY and CDR2 is SMNVEV in the germline V gene (reference sequence). The CDR3 region has the DNA TGTGCCAGCAGTGGGACAGGCCCAACCTACGAGCAGTACTTC. Translated, it gives CASSGTGPTYEQYF.

The genes are TRBV28 and TRBJ2-7; 9 nucleotides match TRBD1. Per the germline V gene, CDR1 is MDHEN and CDR2 is SYDVKM. CDR3 length: 15 amino acids. Germline trimming cut 6 bases from V and 3 bases from J; bases unmatched to any gene: 9. The CDR3 reads CASRTGTGLFYEQYF. DNA of the CDR3: TGTGCCAGCAGGACCGGGACAGGGTTATTCTACGAGCAGTACTTC.

The sample holds a few counts of this clone. The chain employs TRBV28 and TRBJ2-1; TRBD2 matches 14 bases. The junction had 10 bases not matched to a gene; V was cut back by 5 bases and J by 7 bases. In germline, CDR1 is MDHEN, CDR2 SYDVKM. The CDR3 has 17 residues. The CDR3 sequence: CASSNPGLAGVGNEQFF. The DNA of the CDR3 is TGTGCCAGCAGTAATCCGGGACTAGCGGGAGTAGGAAATGAGCAGTTCTTC.

This clone was observed once. The rearrangement joins TRBV27 to TRBJ1-5; no reliable D call. Germline V gene data show CDR1 as MNHEY and CDR2 as SMNVEV (reference sequence). The CDR3 spans 17 residues. V was pared by 2 bases and J by 0 bases, with 14 bases between. The CDR3 protein is CASSLRPTGYSNQPQHF. The CDR3 nucleotides are TGTGCCAGCAGTTTACGACCCACCGGTTATAGCAATCAGCCCCAGCATTTT.

This chain uses TRBV9 with TRBJ2-1; 8 bases map to TRBD1. CDR1 is SGDLS, CDR2 YYNGEE, per germline. The CDR3 is 15 residues long. J lost 7 bases, V lost 0 bases, and 6 bases had no gene match. For the CDR3, the DNA is TGTGCCAGCAGCGTAGAGACAGGGGTCGGGAATGAGCAGTTCTTC. Amino acid sequence: CASSVETGVGNEQFF.

The chain combines TRBV27 with TRBJ2-2; a weak D match, TRBD2 (6 bases). The CDR3 has 12 amino acids. The germline V and J ends were trimmed by 7 bases and 8 bases, with 11 bases remaining between them. Germline lookup yields CDR1 MNHEY and CDR2 SMNVEV (reference sequence). CDR3 region: CASKGTSGELFF. The CDR3 nucleotides are TGTGCCAGCAAGGGGACTTCGGGGGAGCTGTTTTTT.

This chain joins TRBV28 and TRBJ2-7; 13 bases line up with TRBD2. Losses at the gene ends were 6 bases for V and 6 bases for J; bases not matched to a gene: 8. The length of the CDR3 is 15 residues. The germline gives CDR1 MDHEN, CDR2 SYDVKM. The CDR3 loop is CASSVRTSGSVEQYF. In nucleotides, the CDR3 is TGTGCCAGCAGCGTACGGACTAGCGGGAGTGTCGAGCAGTACTTC.

This chain joins TRBV5-6 and TRBJ1-2; D perhaps matches TRBD1 (6 bases). This CDR3 has 14 amino acids. V lost 2 bases to trimming and J lost 8 bases, with 16 bases between them. Germline CDR1 reads SGHDT; CDR2 reads YYEEEE. CDR3 residues: CASSFYTGPGGYTF. DNA for the CDR3: TGTGCCAGCAGCTTCTATACAGGGCCAGGAGGCTACACCTTC. The complete variable domain, with remaining parts taken from reference TRBV5-6 and TRBJ1-2, reads DAGVTQSPTHLIKTRGQQVTLRCSPKSGHDTVSWYQQALGQGPQFIFQYYEEEERQRGNFPDRFSGHQFPNYSSELNVNALLLGDSALYLCASSFYTGPGGYTFGSGTRLTVV.